The clone carrying this T cell receptor beta chain has at least ten counts. Its antigen remains unknown. The CDR3 sequence is 21 residues long. V lost 11 bases and J lost 0; bases outside the gene matches: 27. The source of the sample is a study of early T cells in non-severe SARS-CoV-2 infection. Background on the study: Chains were not paired, and sequencing was done on bulk RNA from unsorted whole blood. General study points: VDJdb matching skewed toward anti-spike CD8 responses, missing private and CD4 specificities.

The TCR library protocol attached unique molecular identifiers to the individual cDNA molecules. TCRdb re-called the 5' RACE reads through MiXCR, storing one row per CDR3 protein. This table has about 99,000 distinct CDR3 sequences, roughly 15% appearing once. This sequence was found in an adult who was a healthcare worker with PCR-confirmed SARS-CoV-2 infection or an uninfected control (not recorded which). The chain joins TRBV12-3 or TRBV12-4 to TRBJ2-1; 8 bases align to TRBD1. Specimen: whole blood. CDR3: CASQGGRVDQLRESSYNEQFF. CDR3 in DNA: TGTGCCTCACAGGGGGGCAGGGTAGATCAGCTTCGGGAAAGCTCCTACAATGAGCAGTTCTTC.